These T cell receptor beta chains were read from a single sample in a study of T-cell memory formation after mild COVID-19. Via MiXCR, TCRdb re-called the 5' RACE reads, giving one row per CDR3 protein. The sample lists approximately 98,000 distinct CDR3 sequences, roughly a sixth occurring once. The sequenced sample consisted of PBMCs or a T cell subset sorted from them (not recorded which). These TCRs come from a young man who had mild COVID-19 (a few samples of this study predate the infection). Cell type and time point are not known. CDR3s include the opening cysteine and the closing phenylalanine or tryptophan. The order of the fields is CDR3 DNA, CDR3 protein, V gene, D gene, J gene, clone size. The D gene is left open where the match is weak. Clone size appears in some rows only: once, few, many, or a class for an expanded clone.

cdr3_nt: TGTGCCAGCAAGGCCCCTCTGGCCTACAATGAGCAGTTCTTC
cdr3_aa: CASKAPLAYNEQFF
v_call: TRBV12-3/TRBV12-4
d_call: .
j_call: TRBJ2-1
clone_size: .

cdr3_nt: TGTGCCAGCAGCTTAGTCGGGAAACTGACAGATACGCAGTATTTT
cdr3_aa: CASSLVGKLTDTQYF
v_call: TRBV7-2
d_call: .
j_call: TRBJ2-3
clone_size: .

cdr3_nt: TGTGCGTCGGGACAGGACGCCTATGGCTACACCTTC
cdr3_aa: CASGQDAYGYTF
v_call: TRBV11-1
d_call: TRBD1
j_call: TRBJ1-2
clone_size: .

cdr3_nt: TGTGCCAGCACCCCGCGTCTGGGGGCGAACACAGATACGCAGTATTTT
cdr3_aa: CASTPRLGANTDTQYF
v_call: TRBV12-3/TRBV12-4
d_call: .
j_call: TRBJ2-3
clone_size: few

cdr3_nt: TGTGCCACCCTAGGGGGCAGGGGAATTGGCTACACCTTC
cdr3_aa: CATLGGRGIGYTF
v_call: TRBV28
d_call: TRBD1
j_call: TRBJ1-2
clone_size: .

cdr3_nt: TGTGCCAGCAGGTTAGCGGGTTCGGCCTACGAGCAGTACTTC
cdr3_aa: CASRLAGSAYEQYF
v_call: TRBV6-2/TRBV6-3
d_call: TRBD2
j_call: TRBJ2-7
clone_size: many

cdr3_nt: TGTGCCAGCAGCTTAGAACAGGGGTCCTATAATTCACCCCTCCACTTT
cdr3_aa: CASSLEQGSYNSPLHF
v_call: TRBV7-6
d_call: TRBD1
j_call: TRBJ1-6
clone_size: few

cdr3_nt: TGCGCCAGCAGCCCCCTCTCGACAGATACGCAGTATTTT
cdr3_aa: CASSPLSTDTQYF
v_call: TRBV4-3
d_call: .
j_call: TRBJ2-3
clone_size: few

cdr3_nt: TGTGCCAGCAGCTTAGCCCCCCCAGTGCTGAATCAGCCCCAGCATTTT
cdr3_aa: CASSLAPPVLNQPQHF
v_call: TRBV7-2
d_call: .
j_call: TRBJ1-5
clone_size: .

cdr3_nt: TGTGCCAGCAGCCAAGCTTCTAGCCACTCCTACGAGCAGTACTTC
cdr3_aa: CASSQASSHSYEQYF
v_call: TRBV4-2
d_call: .
j_call: TRBJ2-7
clone_size: .

cdr3_nt: TGCGCCAGCAGCCAAACTAGCGGGGATACGCAGTATTTT
cdr3_aa: CASSQTSGDTQYF
v_call: TRBV4-3
d_call: TRBD2
j_call: TRBJ2-3
clone_size: few

cdr3_nt: TGTGCCAGCAGCTCGGCGGGACCGGGCGTCGAGACCCAGTACTTC
cdr3_aa: CASSSAGPGVETQYF
v_call: TRBV7-2
d_call: .
j_call: TRBJ2-5
clone_size: .

cdr3_nt: TGTGCCACCAGCAGAGATGGGTCTAGCGGGGGGGCAGATACGCAGTATTTT
cdr3_aa: CATSRDGSSGGADTQYF
v_call: TRBV15
d_call: TRBD2
j_call: TRBJ2-3
clone_size: .

cdr3_nt: TGTGCCAGCAGTCCATCCGGACCGCTGAGGATTGAAAAACTGTTTTTT
cdr3_aa: CASSPSGPLRIEKLFF
v_call: TRBV27
d_call: .
j_call: TRBJ1-4
clone_size: .

cdr3_nt: TGCGCCAGCGCTACCGGACTAGCGGGGACCACAGATACGCAGTATTTT
cdr3_aa: CASATGLAGTTDTQYF
v_call: TRBV5-1
d_call: TRBD2
j_call: TRBJ2-3
clone_size: .

cdr3_nt: TGTGCCAGCAGCCGCACCGGGACAGGGGGTAGCTACACCTTC
cdr3_aa: CASSRTGTGGSYTF
v_call: TRBV7-2
d_call: TRBD1
j_call: TRBJ1-2
clone_size: few

cdr3_nt: TGTGCCAGCAGCTATGAAATCTCCTACGAGCAGTACTTC
cdr3_aa: CASSYEISYEQYF
v_call: TRBV2
d_call: .
j_call: TRBJ2-7
clone_size: .

cdr3_nt: TGTGCCAGCAGCTTGGAGGCAGTCCCTGGCTATGGCTACACCTTC
cdr3_aa: CASSLEAVPGYGYTF
v_call: TRBV5-5
d_call: .
j_call: TRBJ1-2
clone_size: .

cdr3_nt: TGTGCCAGCAGCCGATCGGGTGGATCTAATGAAAAACTGTTTTTT
cdr3_aa: CASSRSGGSNEKLFF
v_call: TRBV7-2
d_call: .
j_call: TRBJ1-4
clone_size: few

cdr3_nt: TGCGCCAGCAGCTTGGCAGTAGCGGGGGACACAGATACGCAGTATTTT
cdr3_aa: CASSLAVAGDTDTQYF
v_call: TRBV5-1
d_call: TRBD2
j_call: TRBJ2-3
clone_size: many

cdr3_nt: TGTGCCAGCAGTCCTTCGGGGGACACTGAAGCTTTCTTT
cdr3_aa: CASSPSGDTEAFF
v_call: TRBV7-3
d_call: .
j_call: TRBJ1-1
clone_size: few